These 17 T cell receptor beta chains originate from one sample sequenced in a study of cytomegalovirus exposure and HLA in healthy donors. The method was immunoSEQ multiplex PCR; TCRdb's version includes in-frame clones alone and lacks a portion of them. This repertoire shows about 120,000 clones, over 75% found once; its top ten account for 1.4%. Sequenced: PBMCs. The receptors come from a young woman in good health and CMV-seropositive.

As to this clone: Within the sample, other DNA sequences also encode this same CDR3. The chain couples TRBV20-1 to TRBJ1-1; D gene unclear. This CDR3 is built from 11 residues. The V gene's germline CDR1 is DFQATT and CDR2 SNEGSKA (reference sequence). Trimming pared 3 bases from V and 4 bases from J, leaving 6 bases between. The CDR3 sequence is CSASPGTEAFF. The CDR3 DNA is TGCAGTGCTAGTCCGGGCACTGAAGCTTTCTTT.

The chain combines TRBV11-1 with TRBJ2-5; the D gene is possibly TRBD1 (6 bases). CDR1 and CDR2 from the germline V gene are SGHAT and FQDESV (reference sequence). V dropped 4 bases and J dropped 2 bases, with 20 bases sitting between them. CDR3 length: 17 amino acids. The CDR3 nucleotides read TGTGCCAGCAGCTCATATTTCGGGACACCAATACAAGAGACCCAGTACTTC. Translating gives CASSSYFGTPIQETQYF.

The V and J genes are TRBV6-1 and TRBJ2-1, with TRBD1 matching over 7 bases. With 1 base clipped from V and 6 bases from J, the junction kept 6 bases outside the gene matches. Germline V gene data show CDR1 as MNHNS and CDR2 as SASEGT. The CDR3 runs to 15 residues. As DNA, the CDR3 is TGTGCCAGCAGTGAAGTGAGGGGGCTTATCAATGAGCAGTTCTTC. Translation gives CASSEVRGLINEQFF.

This clone was seen only a few times. The chain couples TRBV5-1 to TRBJ1-6, with TRBD1 identical over 8 bases. The V and J ends lost 4 bases and 10 bases, in that order; junction bases with no gene match: 7. This CDR3 comprises 14 residues. Germline assignment: CDR1 SGHRS and CDR2 YFSETQ. CDR3 residues: CASSDDRGGSPLHF. CDR3 DNA: TGCGCCAGCAGCGATGACAGGGGCGGCTCACCCCTCCACTTT.

At least ten counts were recorded for this clone. V and J are TRBV9 and TRBJ1-4, with D uncertain. The CDR3 sequence is 15 residues long. V shed 7 bases and J shed 8 bases, with 21 bases lying between them. Looked up from germline, CDR1 is SGDLS and CDR2 is YYNGEE. CDR3 coding DNA: TGTGCCAGCTCTGGGTCAGGCAGGCGAGGGGAAAAACTGTTTTTT. Translating it yields CASSGSGRRGEKLFF. Full variable domain (rest looked up from reference TRBV9 and TRBJ1-4): DSGVTQTPKHLITATGQRVTLRCSPRSGDLSVYWYQQSLDQGLQFLIQYYNGEERAKGNILERFSAQQFPDLHSELNLSSLELGDSALYFCASSGSGRRGEKLFFGSGTQLSVL.

This chain uses TRBV29-1 with TRBJ2-6; a possible D gene is TRBD1 (6 bases). CDR1 and CDR2 (germline): SQVTM, ANQGSEA. V was trimmed by 7 bases and J by 1 base, leaving 14 bases between them. The CDR3 is made up of 15 amino acids. For the CDR3, the DNA is TGCAGCGCGGGGATGGGGGCGTCTGGGGCCAACGTCCTGACTTTC. This gives the protein CSAGMGASGANVLTF.

The chain recombines TRBV4-3 with TRBJ2-2, with 13 bases lining up with TRBD2. Trimming removed 1 base from V and 5 bases from J; junction bases left unmatched: 7. The germline V gene encodes CDR1 LGHNA and CDR2 YSLEER. This CDR3 has 18 residues. In DNA form, the CDR3 reads TGCGCCAGCAGCCAAGGGACTAGCGGGAGATATAGGACCGGGGAGCTGTTTTTT. Translated, it gives CASSQGTSGRYRTGELFF.

The chain combines TRBV7-8 with TRBJ1-6, with 11 nucleotides matching TRBD1. The CDR3 contains 17 residues. Germline V gene sequence: CDR1 SGHVS, CDR2 FQNEAQ. V dropped 5 bases and J dropped 5; count of bases not matched to a gene: 8. This CDR3 is CASSGEDRGHNNSPLHF. The CDR3 DNA is TGTGCCAGCAGCGGGGAGGACAGGGGGCATAATAATTCACCCCTCCACTTT. Using reference TRBV7-8 and TRBJ1-6 for the parts outside the CDR3, the full variable domain is GAGVSQSPRYKVAKRGQDVALRCDPISGHVSLFWYQQALGQGPEFLTYFQNEAQLDKSGLPSDRFFAERPEGSVSTLKIQRTQQEDSAVYLCASSGEDRGHNNSPLHFGNGTRLTVT.

V gene TRBV4-2 combines with J gene TRBJ2-7, with 9 positions matching TRBD2. This CDR3 is built from 14 residues. The V gene's germline CDR1 is LGHNA and CDR2 YNFKEQ. V trimming: 3 bases; J trimming: 3 bases; junction bases outside the gene matches: 3. The chain's CDR3 is CASSHSTSGYEQYF. The CDR3 DNA reads as TGTGCCAGCAGCCACTCGACTAGCGGCTACGAGCAGTACTTC.

This clone turned up a few times. The CDR3 DNA sequence: TGTGCCAGCAGCTTTCGCAGGGGAGAGCCTGGAAACACCATATATTTT. Its protein is CASSFRRGEPGNTIYF. This chain connects TRBV7-9 to TRBJ1-3; TRBD1 is a possible D gene (6 bases). Germline CDR1 and CDR2: SEHNR and FQNEAQ (reference sequence). The CDR3 has 16 amino acids. V was pared by 3 bases and J by 2 bases, with 14 bases between.

The V call is TRBV7-2, the J call TRBJ1-5; D not resolved. The germline V gene encodes CDR1 SGHTA and CDR2 FQGNSA. The CDR3 sequence is 15 residues long. V was clipped by 6 bases and J by 2 bases, with 14 bases between them. CDR3 DNA: TGTGCCAGCAGGCTCACGGGGAATGGCAATCAGCCCCAGCATTTT. Translation: CASRLTGNGNQPQHF. Together with reference TRBV7-2 and TRBJ1-5, the CDR3 gives the full variable domain: GAGVSQSPSNKVTEKGKDVELRCDPISGHTALYWYRQSLGQGLEFLIYFQGNSAPDKSGLPSDRFSAERTGGSVSTLTIQRTQQEDSAVYLCASRLTGNGNQPQHFGDGTRLSIL.

The CDR3 coding sequence is TGTGCCAGCTACGCGCTTAAAGCTTTCTTT. Amino acids: CASYALKAFF. This chain links TRBV28 with TRBJ1-1, with D uncertain. Germline V gene sequence: CDR1 MDHEN, CDR2 SYDVKM. V lost 8 bases, J lost 9 bases, and 10 bases lay in between. There are 10 residues in the CDR3.

The chain joins TRBV4-1 to TRBJ2-7, with TRBD2 matching over 9 bases. The CDR3 totals 19 residues. V lost 0 bases to trimming and J lost 2 bases; unmatched junction nucleotides: 14. The germline CDR1 and CDR2 sequences are MGHRA and YSYEKL. CDR3 sequence: CASSQEFPRRGRAPYEQYF. Written as DNA, the CDR3 is TGCGCCAGCAGCCAAGAATTCCCCCGTCGCGGGAGGGCCCCCTACGAGCAGTACTTC.

The rearrangement joins TRBV25-1 to TRBJ2-2; D is unresolved. Between the trimmed V and J ends, which lost 6 bases and 2 bases, there was a span of 7 bases. The CDR3 has 13 residues. Germline V gene sequence: CDR1 MGHDK, CDR2 SYGVNS. The CDR3 DNA reads TGTGCCAGCAGGCCCACTAACACCGGGGAGCTGTTTTTT. Translated: CASRPTNTGELFF.

V usage is TRBV19 and J usage is TRBJ2-1, with 7 bases fitting TRBD1. The CDR3 extends over 16 amino acids. Germline V gene data show CDR1 as LNHDA and CDR2 as SQIVND (reference sequence). After removal of 3 bases from V and 3 bases from J, the junction contained 8 bases not matched to a gene. The CDR3 region is CASSIEKGGFYNEQFF. The CDR3 DNA reads TGTGCCAGTAGTATCGAGAAAGGGGGCTTCTACAATGAGCAGTTCTTC.

This clone was found a few times. The chain couples TRBV28 to TRBJ2-3; D perhaps matches TRBD2 (6 bases). The germline CDR1 and CDR2 sequences are MDHEN and SYDVKM. The ends were cut back, 9 bases at V and 4 bases at J, with 8 bases in the middle. The CDR3 sequence is 11 residues long. The CDR3 bases are TGTGCCAGTGGGACTTCAGATACGCAGTATTTT. Protein sequence: CASGTSDTQYF.

The genes are TRBV15 and TRBJ1-2; no clear D gene. The V end was cut by 0 bases, the J end by 3 bases, with 8 bases between. This CDR3 comprises 14 residues. The germline V gene encodes CDR1 LNHNV and CDR2 YYDKDF (reference sequence). As DNA, the CDR3 is TGTGCCACCAGCAGAGAAGACAACGACTATGGCTACACCTTC. Translating gives CATSREDNDYGYTF.